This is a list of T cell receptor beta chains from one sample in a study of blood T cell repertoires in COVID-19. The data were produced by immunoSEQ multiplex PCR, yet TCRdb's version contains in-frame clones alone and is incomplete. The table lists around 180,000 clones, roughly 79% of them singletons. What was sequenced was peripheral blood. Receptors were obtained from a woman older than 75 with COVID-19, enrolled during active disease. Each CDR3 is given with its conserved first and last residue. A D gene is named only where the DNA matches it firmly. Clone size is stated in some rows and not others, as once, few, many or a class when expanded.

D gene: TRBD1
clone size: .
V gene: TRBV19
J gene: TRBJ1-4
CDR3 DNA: TGTGCCAGTAGCTTAACAGGGGACAATGAAAAACTGTTTTTT
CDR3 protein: CASSLTGDNEKLFF

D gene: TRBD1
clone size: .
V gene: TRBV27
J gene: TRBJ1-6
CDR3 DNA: TGTGCCAGCAGTAACCGACAGGGGGCCAGTTATAATTCACCCCTCCACTTT
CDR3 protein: CASSNRQGASYNSPLHF

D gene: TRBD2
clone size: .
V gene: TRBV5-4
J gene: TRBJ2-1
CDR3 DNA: TGTGCCAGCAGCTTGGGCGGGACTAGCGCCTACAATGAGCAGTTCTTC
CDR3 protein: CASSLGGTSAYNEQFF

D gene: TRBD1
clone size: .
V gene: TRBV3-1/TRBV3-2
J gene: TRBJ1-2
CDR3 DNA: TGTGCCAGCAGCCAGGAGGCGTGGGGACAGGGGCATGGCTACACCTTC
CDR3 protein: CASSQEAWGQGHGYTF

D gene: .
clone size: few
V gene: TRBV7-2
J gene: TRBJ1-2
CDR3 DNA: TGTGCCAGCAGCACACAGGGCATAGGTGGCTACACCTTC
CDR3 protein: CASSTQGIGGYTF

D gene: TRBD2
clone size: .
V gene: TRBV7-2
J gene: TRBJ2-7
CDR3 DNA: TGTGCCAGCAGCTTCACTAGCGGCTCCTACGAGCAGTACTTC
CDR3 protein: CASSFTSGSYEQYF

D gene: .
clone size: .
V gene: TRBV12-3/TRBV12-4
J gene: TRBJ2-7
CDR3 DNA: TGTGCCAGCAGTTTAAGGGGGGGGGTCGAGCAGTACTTC
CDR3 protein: CASSLRGGVEQYF

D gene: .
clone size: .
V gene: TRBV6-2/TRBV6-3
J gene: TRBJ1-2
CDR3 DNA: TGTGCCAGCAGTTACTCGGCGGGCGGTGTCTATGGCTACACCTTC
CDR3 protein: CASSYSAGGVYGYTF

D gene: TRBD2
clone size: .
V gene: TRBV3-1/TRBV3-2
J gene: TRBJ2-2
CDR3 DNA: TGTGCCAGCAGCCCACGGGGGGGTAAGCTGTTTTTT
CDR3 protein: CASSPRGGKLFF

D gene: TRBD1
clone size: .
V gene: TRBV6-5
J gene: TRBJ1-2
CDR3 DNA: TGTGCCAGCAGGCGGACAGGGACAATTGGCTACACCTTC
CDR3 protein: CASRRTGTIGYTF

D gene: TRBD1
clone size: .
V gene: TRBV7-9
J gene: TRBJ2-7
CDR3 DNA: TGTGCCAGCAGCCAGGGACAGGGGTACTTCGAGCAGTACTTC
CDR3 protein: CASSQGQGYFEQYF

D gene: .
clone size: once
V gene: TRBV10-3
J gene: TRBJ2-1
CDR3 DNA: TGTGCCACCCGGGGGAGTGGTGAGCAGTTCTTC
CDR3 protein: CATRGSGEQFF

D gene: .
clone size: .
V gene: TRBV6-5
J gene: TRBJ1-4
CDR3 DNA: TGTGCCAGCAGTTACTCGGCAGGAGGGAATGAAAAACTGTTTTTT
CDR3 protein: CASSYSAGGNEKLFF

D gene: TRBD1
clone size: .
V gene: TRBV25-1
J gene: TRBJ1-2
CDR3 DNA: TGTGCCAGCAGTGAAGGACAGGCATATGGCTACACCTTC
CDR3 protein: CASSEGQAYGYTF

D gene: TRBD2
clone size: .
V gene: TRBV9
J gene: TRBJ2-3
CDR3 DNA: TGTGCCAGCAGCTTTAAGGGACTAGCGGGGGGCACAGATACGCAGTATTTT
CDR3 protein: CASSFKGLAGGTDTQYF

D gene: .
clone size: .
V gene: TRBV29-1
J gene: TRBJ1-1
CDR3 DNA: TGCAGCGTTGAAAAAAGTTTTAGAGCTTTCTTT
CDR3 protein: CSVEKSFRAFF

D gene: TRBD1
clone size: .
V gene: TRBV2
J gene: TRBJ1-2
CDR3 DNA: TGTGCCAGCAGTCTTCCACAGGGGGCGCCGGGCTATGGCTACACCTTC
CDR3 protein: CASSLPQGAPGYGYTF

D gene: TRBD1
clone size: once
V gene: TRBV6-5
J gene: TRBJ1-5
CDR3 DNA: TGTGCCAGCACAGACAGGGCGACCCAGCATTTT
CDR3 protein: CASTDRATQHF

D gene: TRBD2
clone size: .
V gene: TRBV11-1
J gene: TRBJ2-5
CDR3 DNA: TGTGCCAGCAGCTTACCAGGACTAGGAGAGACCCAGTACTTC
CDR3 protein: CASSLPGLGETQYF

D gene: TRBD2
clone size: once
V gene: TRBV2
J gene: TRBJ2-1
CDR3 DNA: TGTGCCAGCACTCTAGCGGTATACAATGAGCAGTTCTTC
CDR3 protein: CASTLAVYNEQFF

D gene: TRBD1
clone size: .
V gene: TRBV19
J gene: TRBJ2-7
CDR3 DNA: TGTGCCAGTAGCCGGACAGGAGGCTACGAGCAGTACTTC
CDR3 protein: CASSRTGGYEQYF

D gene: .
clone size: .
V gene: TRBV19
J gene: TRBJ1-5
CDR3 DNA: TGTGCCAGTAGTATAGCCCCAGGGCTCTATAGCAATCAGCCCCAGCATTTT
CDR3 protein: CASSIAPGLYSNQPQHF

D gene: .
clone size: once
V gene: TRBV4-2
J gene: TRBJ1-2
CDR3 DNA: TGTGCCAGCAGCCGAATAGACAGGTCTAACTATGGCTACACCTTC
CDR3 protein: CASSRIDRSNYGYTF

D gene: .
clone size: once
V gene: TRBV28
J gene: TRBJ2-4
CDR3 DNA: TGTGCCAGCAGTTCGTTTCTAGCAGATGGGGACATTCAGTACTTC
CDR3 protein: CASSSFLADGDIQYF

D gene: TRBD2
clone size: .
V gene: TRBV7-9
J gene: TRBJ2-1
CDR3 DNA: TGTGCCAGCGGGGAGGGACTAGCGACATACGATGAGCAGTTCTTC
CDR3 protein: CASGEGLATYDEQFF

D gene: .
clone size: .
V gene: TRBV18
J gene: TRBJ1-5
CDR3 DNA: TGTGCCAGCTCGCGGGACCGGCTTAGCAATCAGCCCCAGCATTTT
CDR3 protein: CASSRDRLSNQPQHF

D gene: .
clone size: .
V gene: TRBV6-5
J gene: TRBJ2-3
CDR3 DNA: TGTGCCAGCAGTCCGGGCAGGGCTGAACTAGATACGCAGTATTTT
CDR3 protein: CASSPGRAELDTQYF

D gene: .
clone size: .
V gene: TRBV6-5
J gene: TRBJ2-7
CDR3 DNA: TGTGCCAGCAGTTACGTCTGGACAGTCCCCTACGAGCAGTACTTC
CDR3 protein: CASSYVWTVPYEQYF

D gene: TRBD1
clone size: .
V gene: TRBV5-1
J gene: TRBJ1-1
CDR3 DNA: TGCGCCAGCAGGGATGGACAGGGTGAGGACACTGAAGCTTTCTTT
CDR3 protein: CASRDGQGEDTEAFF

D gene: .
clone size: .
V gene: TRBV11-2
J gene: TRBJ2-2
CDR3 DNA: TGTGCCAGCAGCTTATCCTTAGTTTGGGGGACAAAGTACACCGGGGAGCTGTTTTTT
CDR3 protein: CASSLSLVWGTKYTGELFF

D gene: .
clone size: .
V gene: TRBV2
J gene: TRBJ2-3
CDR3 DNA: TGTGCCAGCAGTGAAACTAGGACGTCGGATACGCAGTATTTT
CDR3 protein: CASSETRTSDTQYF

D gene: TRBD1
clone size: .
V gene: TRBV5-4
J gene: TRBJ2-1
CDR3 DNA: TGTGCCACCCAAAATCCGGGACAGGTTAACAATGAGCAGTTCTTC
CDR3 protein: CATQNPGQVNNEQFF

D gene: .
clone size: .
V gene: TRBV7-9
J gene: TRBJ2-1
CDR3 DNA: TGTGCCAGCAGCTTATCGGGCTACAATGAGCAGTTCTTC
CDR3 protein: CASSLSGYNEQFF

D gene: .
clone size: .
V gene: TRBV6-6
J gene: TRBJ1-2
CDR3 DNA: TGTGCCAGCAGTTACTCTAGTCGTGGCTACACCTTC
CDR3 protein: CASSYSSRGYTF

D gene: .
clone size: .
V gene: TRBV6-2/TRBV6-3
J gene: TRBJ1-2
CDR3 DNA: TGTGCCAGCAGTTATGAAGGGGTATATGGCTACACCTTC
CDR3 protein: CASSYEGVYGYTF

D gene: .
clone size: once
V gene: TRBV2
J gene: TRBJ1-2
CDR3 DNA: TGTGCCAGCAGTGAGTGGACCCCTCAGGGAAACTATGGCTACACCTTC
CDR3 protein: CASSEWTPQGNYGYTF

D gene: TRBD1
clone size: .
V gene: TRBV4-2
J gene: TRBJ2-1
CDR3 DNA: TGTGCCAGCAGCCAAGATTGGGACAGGGGCTACAATGAGCAGTTCTTC
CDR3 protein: CASSQDWDRGYNEQFF

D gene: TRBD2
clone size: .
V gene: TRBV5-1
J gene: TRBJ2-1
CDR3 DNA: TGCGCCAGCAGCTGGGAACCGGGACTAGACTACAATGAGCAGTTCTTC
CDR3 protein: CASSWEPGLDYNEQFF

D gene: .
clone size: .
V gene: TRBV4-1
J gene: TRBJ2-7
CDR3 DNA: TGCGCCAGCAGCCCCTCACCGACAGGCGCCTACGAGCAGTACTTC
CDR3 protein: CASSPSPTGAYEQYF

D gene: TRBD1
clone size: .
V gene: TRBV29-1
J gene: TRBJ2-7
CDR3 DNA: TGCAGCGGGGGACAGGCCGACGGGGAGCAGTACTTC
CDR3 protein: CSGGQADGEQYF

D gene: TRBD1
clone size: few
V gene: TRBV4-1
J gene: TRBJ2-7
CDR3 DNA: TGCGCCAGCAGCCAAGACCCTATGCCGGGACAGGGCATGTACGAGCAGTACTTC
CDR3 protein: CASSQDPMPGQGMYEQYF

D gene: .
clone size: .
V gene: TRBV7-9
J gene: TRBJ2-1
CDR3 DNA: TGTGCCAGCAGCCCCGTCAACCGTGCGCCTAATGAGCAGTTCTTC
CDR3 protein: CASSPVNRAPNEQFF